The rows below give T cell receptor beta chains drawn from one sample of a study of blood T cell repertoires in COVID-19. Method: immunoSEQ multiplex PCR; TCRdb's copy keeps in-frame clones and lacks some. The table has a few hundred thousand clones, about 89% seen once. Sequencing input: peripheral blood. The receptors stem from a woman in her sixties with acute or convalescent COVID-19. CDR3s include the opening cysteine and the closing phenylalanine or tryptophan. D genes are given only for firm matches. Clone size is shown for a subset of rows, as once, few, many or a class of expanded clone.

abundance: once; j_gene: TRBJ2-3; v_gene: TRBV12-3/TRBV12-4; d_gene: NA; CDR3aa: CASSTSRDTQYF; CDR3nt: TGTGCCAGCAGTACTAGCCGAGATACGCAGTATTTT
abundance: NA; j_gene: TRBJ2-5; v_gene: TRBV6-2/TRBV6-3; d_gene: TRBD2; CDR3aa: CASSYGPSGSREETQYF; CDR3nt: TGTGCCAGCAGTTACGGGCCTAGCGGGAGTCGGGAAGAGACCCAGTACTTC
abundance: NA; j_gene: TRBJ2-1; v_gene: TRBV7-3; d_gene: TRBD2; CDR3aa: CASSFGGLAANEQFF; CDR3nt: TGTGCCAGCAGCTTCGGTGGACTAGCGGCCAATGAGCAGTTCTTC
abundance: NA; j_gene: TRBJ1-4; v_gene: TRBV7-8; d_gene: NA; CDR3aa: CASSYLGGDEKLFF; CDR3nt: TGTGCCAGCAGCTATCTTGGGGGGGATGAAAAACTGTTTTTT
abundance: NA; j_gene: TRBJ1-2; v_gene: TRBV4-3; d_gene: TRBD1; CDR3aa: CASSQGRQGPSYGYTF; CDR3nt: TGCGCCAGCAGCCAAGGCCGACAGGGACCCTCATATGGCTACACCTTC
abundance: NA; j_gene: TRBJ1-3; v_gene: TRBV18; d_gene: NA; CDR3aa: CASSPNLGGADLSGNTIYF; CDR3nt: TGTGCCAGCTCACCCAACCTTGGAGGGGCTGACCTCTCTGGAAACACCATATATTTT
abundance: NA; j_gene: TRBJ1-4; v_gene: TRBV5-1; d_gene: TRBD1; CDR3aa: CASSLTGGHEKLFF; CDR3nt: TGCGCCAGCAGCTTGACAGGGGGTCATGAAAAACTGTTTTTT
abundance: once; j_gene: TRBJ2-7; v_gene: TRBV6-2/TRBV6-3; d_gene: NA; CDR3aa: CASSWNENLGEQYF; CDR3nt: TGTGCCAGCAGTTGGAACGAGAACCTAGGCGAGCAGTACTTC
abundance: once; j_gene: TRBJ2-5; v_gene: TRBV5-1; d_gene: TRBD2; CDR3aa: CASSPPGSGGWETQYF; CDR3nt: TGCGCCAGCAGCCCCCCCGGTAGCGGGGGGTGGGAGACCCAGTACTTC
abundance: few; j_gene: TRBJ1-2; v_gene: TRBV5-6; d_gene: TRBD1; CDR3aa: CASSPGQGRDGYTF; CDR3nt: TGTGCCAGCAGCCCTGGACAGGGGAGGGATGGCTACACCTTC
abundance: NA; j_gene: TRBJ1-2; v_gene: TRBV28; d_gene: TRBD1; CDR3aa: CASSTAGTGKYGYTF; CDR3nt: TGTGCCAGCAGTACTGCTGGGACAGGGAAATATGGCTACACCTTC
abundance: NA; j_gene: TRBJ1-1; v_gene: TRBV7-8; d_gene: NA; CDR3aa: CASSLNRDTEAFF; CDR3nt: TGTGCCAGCAGCTTAAACAGGGACACTGAAGCTTTCTTT
abundance: NA; j_gene: TRBJ1-2; v_gene: TRBV6-5; d_gene: NA; CDR3aa: CASRTQEAVVGGYTF; CDR3nt: TGTGCCAGCAGAACCCAGGAAGCGGTCGTCGGTGGCTACACCTTC
abundance: NA; j_gene: TRBJ1-2; v_gene: TRBV3-1/TRBV3-2; d_gene: NA; CDR3aa: CASSQAPGTLMDYGYTF; CDR3nt: TGTGCCAGCAGCCAAGCCCCCGGGACTCTTATGGACTATGGCTACACCTTC
abundance: NA; j_gene: TRBJ2-3; v_gene: TRBV6-5; d_gene: NA; CDR3aa: CASSYGGARTDTQYF; CDR3nt: TGTGCCAGCAGTTACGGGGGGGCTCGCACAGATACGCAGTATTTT
abundance: NA; j_gene: TRBJ1-2; v_gene: TRBV18; d_gene: NA; CDR3aa: CASSQDSLYGYTF; CDR3nt: TGTGCCAGCTCACAAGACAGTCTCTATGGCTACACCTTC
abundance: NA; j_gene: TRBJ2-2; v_gene: TRBV9; d_gene: TRBD2; CDR3aa: CASGRTSGGRAGELFF; CDR3nt: TGTGCCAGCGGGAGGACTAGCGGGGGGCGGGCCGGGGAGCTGTTTTTT
abundance: NA; j_gene: TRBJ2-1; v_gene: TRBV4-1; d_gene: NA; CDR3aa: CASSPFGGGFYNEQFF; CDR3nt: TGCGCCAGCAGCCCATTTGGAGGGGGCTTCTACAATGAGCAGTTCTTC
abundance: NA; j_gene: TRBJ1-1; v_gene: TRBV12-3/TRBV12-4; d_gene: NA; CDR3aa: CASRGPRGAFF; CDR3nt: TGTGCCAGCAGGGGGCCTCGGGGGGCTTTCTTT
abundance: NA; j_gene: TRBJ1-1; v_gene: TRBV18; d_gene: NA; CDR3aa: CASSRNSGDTEAFF; CDR3nt: TGTGCCAGCTCGCGGAATAGCGGGGACACTGAAGCTTTCTTT
abundance: NA; j_gene: TRBJ2-3; v_gene: TRBV27; d_gene: NA; CDR3aa: CASSYYGLDTQYF; CDR3nt: TGTGCCAGCAGTTACTACGGCCTAGATACGCAGTATTTT
abundance: NA; j_gene: TRBJ1-1; v_gene: TRBV6-5; d_gene: TRBD1; CDR3aa: CASTKTGGDTEAFF; CDR3nt: TGTGCCAGCACCAAGACAGGGGGGGACACTGAAGCTTTCTTT
abundance: NA; j_gene: TRBJ1-4; v_gene: TRBV3-1/TRBV3-2; d_gene: NA; CDR3aa: CASSQAGGTTNEKLFF; CDR3nt: TGTGCCAGCAGCCAAGCCGGAGGTACGACTAATGAAAAACTGTTTTTT
abundance: NA; j_gene: TRBJ2-7; v_gene: TRBV18; d_gene: NA; CDR3aa: CASSPPPGGRPNEQYF; CDR3nt: TGTGCCAGCTCACCCCCCCCGGGGGGCCGCCCCAACGAGCAGTACTTC
abundance: NA; j_gene: TRBJ1-6; v_gene: TRBV25-1; d_gene: TRBD1; CDR3aa: CASGNRGNNSPLHF; CDR3nt: TGTGCCAGCGGGAACAGGGGGAACAATTCACCCCTCCACTTT
abundance: NA; j_gene: TRBJ1-3; v_gene: TRBV5-6; d_gene: NA; CDR3aa: CASSFIDREGGNTIYF; CDR3nt: TGTGCCAGCAGCTTCATAGACCGGGAGGGTGGAAACACCATATATTTT
abundance: NA; j_gene: TRBJ2-7; v_gene: TRBV7-2; d_gene: TRBD2; CDR3aa: CASSFNRLQRGSSYEQYF; CDR3nt: TGTGCCAGCAGCTTCAACCGTCTACAGCGGGGGAGCTCCTACGAGCAGTACTTC
abundance: NA; j_gene: TRBJ2-1; v_gene: TRBV5-1; d_gene: NA; CDR3aa: CASSLDGGEQFF; CDR3nt: TGCGCCAGCAGCTTGGACGGAGGTGAGCAGTTCTTC
abundance: NA; j_gene: TRBJ2-3; v_gene: TRBV5-4; d_gene: NA; CDR3aa: CASRARASVTDTQYF; CDR3nt: TGTGCCAGCAGAGCACGGGCTAGCGTTACAGATACGCAGTATTTT
abundance: NA; j_gene: TRBJ2-3; v_gene: TRBV3-1/TRBV3-2; d_gene: NA; CDR3aa: CASSQPSDSTDTQYF; CDR3nt: TGTGCCAGCAGCCAGCCTTCGGACTCTACAGATACGCAGTATTTT
abundance: NA; j_gene: TRBJ2-3; v_gene: TRBV20-1; d_gene: NA; CDR3aa: CSASRDTQYF; CDR3nt: TGCAGTGCTAGCAGGGATACGCAGTATTTT
abundance: NA; j_gene: TRBJ1-4; v_gene: TRBV7-2; d_gene: NA; CDR3aa: CASSSRVGYGEKLFF; CDR3nt: TGTGCCAGCAGCAGCAGGGTTGGGTACGGTGAAAAACTGTTTTTT
abundance: NA; j_gene: TRBJ1-1; v_gene: TRBV4-1; d_gene: NA; CDR3aa: CASSQGSGAFF; CDR3nt: TGCGCCAGCAGCCAAGGATCGGGAGCTTTCTTT
abundance: NA; j_gene: TRBJ2-7; v_gene: TRBV27; d_gene: TRBD2; CDR3aa: CASSLASGSYEQYF; CDR3nt: TGTGCCAGCAGTTTAGCTAGCGGCAGCTACGAGCAGTACTTC
abundance: NA; j_gene: TRBJ1-1; v_gene: TRBV4-3; d_gene: TRBD1; CDR3aa: CASSRQPTGTEAFF; CDR3nt: TGCGCCAGCAGCCGACAACCGACAGGGACTGAAGCTTTCTTT
abundance: NA; j_gene: TRBJ2-7; v_gene: TRBV19; d_gene: TRBD1; CDR3aa: CASSPFGTGGSEQYF; CDR3nt: TGTGCCAGTAGCCCCTTTGGGACAGGGGGCTCCGAGCAGTACTTC
abundance: NA; j_gene: TRBJ1-1; v_gene: TRBV5-1; d_gene: NA; CDR3aa: CASSLAGETEAFF; CDR3nt: TGCGCCAGCAGCTTGGCAGGGGAAACTGAAGCTTTCTTT
abundance: NA; j_gene: TRBJ2-1; v_gene: TRBV6-5; d_gene: NA; CDR3aa: CASSYFYEQFF; CDR3nt: TGTGCCAGCAGTTATTTCTATGAGCAGTTCTTC
abundance: NA; j_gene: TRBJ2-3; v_gene: TRBV7-9; d_gene: TRBD2; CDR3aa: CASSTTSGGINGDTQYF; CDR3nt: TGTGCCAGCAGCACGACTAGCGGGGGGATTAATGGGGATACGCAGTATTTT
abundance: NA; j_gene: TRBJ2-3; v_gene: TRBV6-5; d_gene: TRBD1; CDR3aa: CASSWERQGRDTQYF; CDR3nt: TGTGCCAGCAGTTGGGAACGACAGGGCCGAGATACGCAGTATTTT
abundance: NA; j_gene: TRBJ2-1; v_gene: TRBV9; d_gene: NA; CDR3aa: CASSSGVNEQFF; CDR3nt: TGTGCCAGCAGCTCGGGAGTCAATGAGCAGTTCTTC
abundance: NA; j_gene: TRBJ1-1; v_gene: TRBV5-6; d_gene: TRBD1; CDR3aa: CASSAIRGDTEAFF; CDR3nt: TGTGCCAGCAGCGCTATCAGGGGGGACACTGAAGCTTTCTTT
abundance: NA; j_gene: TRBJ2-2; v_gene: TRBV6-2/TRBV6-3; d_gene: NA; CDR3aa: CASSVPGGRQGNTGELFF; CDR3nt: TGTGCCAGCAGCGTCCCCGGGGGTCGACAGGGTAACACCGGGGAGCTGTTTTTT
abundance: NA; j_gene: TRBJ2-2; v_gene: TRBV27; d_gene: TRBD1; CDR3aa: CASSFLRTGGGELFF; CDR3nt: TGTGCCAGCAGTTTTCTGAGGACAGGAGGTGGGGAGCTGTTTTTT
abundance: NA; j_gene: TRBJ1-2; v_gene: TRBV9; d_gene: TRBD1; CDR3aa: CASHPATGRYYGYTF; CDR3nt: TGTGCCAGCCACCCGGCGACAGGGCGGTACTATGGCTACACCTTC
abundance: once; j_gene: TRBJ2-5; v_gene: TRBV15; d_gene: NA; CDR3aa: CATSKGPQGEETQYF; CDR3nt: TGTGCCACCAGCAAAGGCCCGCAGGGCGAAGAGACCCAGTACTTC
abundance: NA; j_gene: TRBJ1-6; v_gene: TRBV28; d_gene: TRBD1; CDR3aa: CASRGSDRGFHNSPLHF; CDR3nt: TGTGCCAGCAGAGGCTCTGACAGGGGCTTCCATAATTCACCCCTCCACTTT
abundance: NA; j_gene: TRBJ2-1; v_gene: TRBV7-2; d_gene: TRBD2; CDR3aa: CASSSTSGGEQFF; CDR3nt: TGTGCCAGCAGCTCAACTAGCGGGGGTGAGCAGTTCTTC
abundance: NA; j_gene: TRBJ2-5; v_gene: TRBV27; d_gene: TRBD2; CDR3aa: CASSLGGGETQYF; CDR3nt: TGTGCCAGCAGTTTGGGGGGGGGAGAGACCCAGTACTTC
abundance: NA; j_gene: TRBJ2-1; v_gene: TRBV27; d_gene: TRBD2; CDR3aa: CASSPRTSGSQNEQFF; CDR3nt: TGTGCCAGCAGTCCTCGGACTAGCGGGAGCCAAAATGAGCAGTTCTTC
abundance: NA; j_gene: TRBJ1-2; v_gene: TRBV5-4; d_gene: NA; CDR3aa: CASSLGGAAESYGYTF; CDR3nt: TGTGCCAGCAGCCTCGGGGGGGCAGCGGAATCCTATGGCTACACCTTC
abundance: NA; j_gene: TRBJ2-7; v_gene: TRBV11-2; d_gene: TRBD2; CDR3aa: CASSLVWREKFHEQYF; CDR3nt: TGTGCCAGCAGCTTAGTATGGCGGGAGAAATTCCACGAGCAGTACTTC
abundance: NA; j_gene: TRBJ2-2; v_gene: TRBV4-2; d_gene: TRBD2; CDR3aa: CASSQAGWRELDTGELFF; CDR3nt: TGTGCCAGCAGCCAAGCCGGTTGGCGGGAGCTCGACACCGGGGAGCTGTTTTTT
abundance: NA; j_gene: TRBJ1-1; v_gene: TRBV7-9; d_gene: TRBD1; CDR3aa: CASSPTTTGMVEAFF; CDR3nt: TGTGCCAGCAGCCCAACTACGACAGGGATGGTTGAAGCTTTCTTT
abundance: NA; j_gene: TRBJ1-1; v_gene: TRBV2; d_gene: NA; CDR3aa: CASNRQLAEAFF; CDR3nt: TGTGCCAGCAATAGACAATTAGCTGAAGCTTTCTTT
abundance: NA; j_gene: TRBJ2-2; v_gene: TRBV29-1; d_gene: TRBD2; CDR3aa: CSGREGNTGELFF; CDR3nt: TGCAGCGGGAGGGAGGGCAACACCGGGGAGCTGTTTTTT
abundance: NA; j_gene: TRBJ2-7; v_gene: TRBV5-1; d_gene: TRBD1; CDR3aa: CASSPRTGGLQAISYEQYF; CDR3nt: TGCGCCAGCAGCCCGCGGACAGGGGGCCTGCAGGCCATCTCCTACGAGCAGTACTTC